The 32 T cell receptor beta chains in this list originate from one sample, sequenced in a study of T cells after yellow fever vaccination. Each CDR3 protein is one row after TCRdb ran MiXCR on the 5' RACE reads. The top ten hold around 3.5% of the sample, which has some 260,000 distinct CDR3 sequences, around 5.3% seen once. The starting material was CD4+ T cells sorted from PBMCs, obtained on the day of the yellow fever booster vaccination. These receptors all come from a man younger than 30 who received the YFV17D yellow fever vaccine.

This clonotype was counted a few times. The chain uses TRBV5-1 and TRBJ2-2; no clear D. V dropped 5 bases and J dropped 0 bases, with 8 bases sitting between them. This CDR3 region has 14 residues. The germline V gene encodes CDR1 SGHRS and CDR2 YFSETQ. CDR3 loop: CASRRNSNTGELFF. The CDR3, as DNA: TGCGCCAGCAGACGGAATTCGAACACCGGGGAGCTGTTTTTT.

This clonotype was seen many times. V usage is TRBV19 and J usage is TRBJ2-2, with a possible D match to TRBD1 (6 bases). CDR3 length equals 14 residues. V lost 5 bases, J lost 4 bases, and 11 bases lay in between. Germline assignment: CDR1 LNHDA and CDR2 SQIVND (reference sequence). CDR3 in DNA: TGTGCCAGTAGTGGGGTAGGGGGCACCGGGGAGCTGTTTTTT. It specifies CASSGVGGTGELFF.

This clonotype came up a few times. The chain carries TRBV24-1 and TRBJ2-5, with D tentatively TRBD2 (5 bases). This CDR3 comprises 14 residues. The V gene lost 1 base and the J gene lost 9 bases, with 14 bases spanning the gap. The V gene's germline CDR1 is KGHDR and CDR2 SFDVKD. The CDR3 region has the DNA TGTGCCACCAGTGATTTCACTGGGGAGAGAGCCCAGTACTTC. Its protein is CATSDFTGERAQYF.

This clonotype was counted between two and nine times. The gene calls are TRBV18 and TRBJ2-5; 9 bases agree with TRBD1. The V and J ends lost 1 base and 2 bases, in that order; junction bases with no gene match: 5. Germline CDR1 reads KGHSH; CDR2 reads LQKENI. The CDR3 has 16 residues. The CDR3 coding sequence is TGTGCCAGCTCACCACGGACAGGGGCCGGGCAAGAGACCCAGTACTTC. Protein sequence: CASSPRTGAGQETQYF.

This sequence joins TRBV4-3 and TRBJ2-1; 13 bases fit TRBD2. The CDR3 has 19 amino acids. Germline V lookup: CDR1 LGHNA, CDR2 YSLEER. With 5 bases clipped from V and 3 bases from J, the junction kept 13 bases outside the gene matches. CDR3 DNA: TGCGCCAGCAGCACGCGACTAGCGGGGGGTTACTTCGACTACAATGAGCAGTTCTTC. Translated, it gives CASSTRLAGGYFDYNEQFF.

This clonotype showed up many times. This chain joins TRBV3-1 and TRBJ2-7; 10 bases match TRBD2. The CDR3 loop spans 17 amino acids. Germline-derived CDR1 and CDR2 are LGHDT and YNNKEL (reference sequence). Trimming removed 4 bases from V and 2 bases from J; junction bases left unmatched: 11. The CDR3 region is CASSRGQAGGPAYEQYF. DNA for the CDR3: TGTGCCAGCAGCCGAGGGCAAGCGGGGGGGCCCGCCTACGAGCAGTACTTC.

This clonotype was detected a few times. The CDR3 region has the DNA TGTGCCAGCAGCCAGGTTAGCGGGGGGGCAAATGAGCAGTTCTTC. Encoded protein: CASSQVSGGANEQFF. This chain joins TRBV3-1 and TRBJ2-1, with 11 bases that match TRBD2. Trimming cost V 3 bases and J 7 bases; bases outside gene matches: 5. Germline CDR1 and CDR2: LGHDT and YNNKEL (reference sequence). CDR3 size: 15 residues.

The J gene is TRBJ2-3, the V gene TRBV20-1, with TRBD2 as a possible D gene (7 bases). CDR3 length: 13 amino acids. Between the trimmed V and J ends, which lost 3 bases and 8 bases, there was a span of 15 bases. Germline CDR1 is DFQATT and CDR2 is SNEGSKA (reference sequence). The CDR3 is CSASWGGSGTQYF. For the CDR3, the DNA is TGCAGTGCTAGCTGGGGGGGCAGCGGTACGCAGTATTTT.

This clonotype has more than one count but fewer than ten. The CDR3 protein is CASSLGLAIDTQYF. CDR3 in DNA: TGTGCCAGCAGCTTAGGGCTAGCAATAGATACGCAGTATTTT. The rearrangement joins TRBV7-9 to TRBJ2-3; D is possibly TRBD2 (5 bases). The germline V gene encodes CDR1 SEHNR and CDR2 FQNEAQ (reference sequence). V gave up 1 base and J gave up 5 bases, with 10 bases separating them. CDR3 size: 14 residues.

This clonotype was picked up many times. The V gene is TRBV7-9, the J gene TRBJ1-2, with TRBD1 identical over 7 bases. CDR3 length: 15 amino acids. V dropped 6 bases and J dropped 3; count of bases not matched to a gene: 10. The V gene's germline CDR1 is SEHNR and CDR2 FQNEAQ (reference sequence). The CDR3 region has the DNA TGTGCCAGCAGAACACAGGGGACGACGGACTATGGCTACACCTTC. As protein: CASRTQGTTDYGYTF. The full variable domain, its missing parts supplied by reference TRBV7-9 and TRBJ1-2, is DTGVSQNPRHKITKRGQNVTFRCDPISEHNRLYWYRQTLGQGPEFLTYFQNEAQLEKSRLLSDRFSAERPKGSFSTLEIQRTEQGDSAMYLCASRTQGTTDYGYTFGSGTRLTVV.

This chain connects TRBV4-2 to TRBJ2-2; the match to TRBD2 covers 9 bases. V shed 1 base and J 7 bases; nucleotides not matched to a gene: 16. Germline V gene data show CDR1 as LGHNA and CDR2 as YNFKEQ. There are 19 residues in the CDR3. The CDR3 here is CASSQAGASGGSLVGELFF. CDR3 sequence (DNA): TGTGCCAGCAGCCAAGCGGGTGCCAGCGGGGGGTCTCTCGTCGGGGAGCTGTTTTTT.

This clonotype was recorded many times. The chain carries TRBV20-1 and TRBJ2-3; 9 bases fit TRBD2. There are 14 residues in the CDR3. The V and J ends lost 6 bases and 6 bases, in that order; junction bases with no gene match: 10. Germline CDR1 and CDR2: DFQATT and SNEGSKA (reference sequence). CDR3 loop: CSADPGLAADTQYF. The CDR3 nucleotides are TGCAGTGCAGATCCGGGACTAGCTGCGGATACGCAGTATTTT.

This clonotype has just a few counts. V usage is TRBV6-2 or TRBV6-3 and J usage is TRBJ2-4; possible D gene TRBD2, 6 bases. The germline V and J ends were trimmed by 5 bases and 7 bases, with 12 bases remaining between them. The CDR3 has 13 amino acids. In germline, CDR1 is MNHEY, CDR2 SVGEGT. CDR3 DNA sequence: TGTGCCAGCAGTCGATCGGGGGAGAACATTCAGTACTTC. Translating it yields CASSRSGENIQYF.

Many counts were recorded for this clonotype. The CDR3 here is CASISLWNTGELFF. The CDR3 DNA follows: TGTGCCAGCATTTCACTGTGGAACACCGGGGAGCTGTTTTTT. The chain is built from TRBV12-3 or TRBV12-4 and TRBJ2-2; D gene unclear. The CDR3 runs to 14 residues. Trimming removed 7 bases from V and 1 base from J, with 10 bases in between.

The chain combines TRBV6-1 with TRBJ1-2, with D perhaps TRBD1 (5 bases). In germline, CDR1 is MNHNS, CDR2 SASEGT. With 7 bases removed from V and 2 bases from J, the gap between germline ends came to 11 bases. The CDR3 totals 13 residues. The CDR3 is CASKRGANYGYTF. The CDR3 DNA reads as TGTGCCAGCAAAAGAGGGGCAAACTATGGCTACACCTTC.

This clonotype was seen only a few times. This CDR3 is CASSQAGASNQPQHF. The CDR3 DNA follows: TGTGCCAGCAGCCAAGCGGGGGCTAGCAATCAGCCCCAGCATTTT. V usage is TRBV11-2 and J usage is TRBJ1-5, with D perhaps TRBD1 (6 bases). CDR1 SGHAT and CDR2 FQNNGV come from the germline V gene. Trimming pared 5 bases from V and 0 bases from J, leaving 11 bases between. The CDR3 loop spans 15 amino acids. The variable domain in full, with the rest retrieved from reference TRBV11-2 and TRBJ1-5, is EAGVAQSPRYKIIEKRQSVAFWCNPISGHATLYWYQQILGQGPKLLIQFQNNGVVDDSQLPKDRFSAERLKGVDSTLKIQPAKLEDSAVYLCASSQAGASNQPQHFGDGTRLSIL.

This clonotype has a handful of counts. One end of the junction varies from germline; a read error may be responsible. J is TRBJ1-4 and V is TRBV7-7; 7 nucleotides align to TRBD1. Germline V gives CDR1 SSHAT, CDR2 FNYEAQ (reference sequence). The CDR3 runs to 15 residues. This CDR3 is CASSHDREGVEKLFF. Written as DNA, the CDR3 is TGTGCTAGCAGCCATGACAGGGAAGGAGTTGAAAAACTGTTTTTT.

V is TRBV4-1 and J is TRBJ1-2; possibly TRBD1 for D (6 bases). Trimming pared 7 bases from V and 9 bases from J, leaving 18 bases between. Germline values: CDR1 MGHRA, CDR2 YSYEKL. The CDR3 runs 13 residues. Written as DNA, the CDR3 is TGCGCCAGCAAACCTTTCAGGGGCTGGTGCTACACCTTC. This encodes CASKPFRGWCYTF.

The CDR3 DNA reads as TGCAGTGCCAACTCCCTAGCGGGGGGGGAAGACACCTACAATGAGCAGTTCTTC. This codes for CSANSLAGGEDTYNEQFF. The chain is built from TRBV20-1 and TRBJ2-1; 12 bases line up with TRBD2. Germline lookup yields CDR1 DFQATT and CDR2 SNEGSKA (reference sequence). This CDR3 region has 18 residues. The J segment lost 2 bases and the V segment lost 6 bases, leaving 14 bases of the junction unmatched.

The chain uses TRBV6-6 and TRBJ2-1, with 13 positions matching TRBD2. The CDR3 is made up of 19 amino acids. Germline CDR1 reads MNHNY; CDR2 reads SVGAGI (reference sequence). The V and J ends lost 7 bases and 7 bases, in that order; junction bases with no gene match: 19. Written as DNA, the CDR3 is TGTGCCAGCAAACAACAGCCCAGAGGACTAGCGGGGGAAGTAAATGAGCAGTTCTTC. Translated: CASKQQPRGLAGEVNEQFF.

The rearrangement joins TRBV18 to TRBJ2-3; D call uncertain. V lost 2 bases and J lost 3, with 3 bases in between. This CDR3 is 12 amino acids long. Germline V gives CDR1 KGHSH, CDR2 LQKENI. In DNA, the CDR3 is TGTGCCAGCTCACCAATGACAGATACGCAGTATTTT. Its translation: CASSPMTDTQYF.

The table lists this clonotype with a few counts. The chain employs TRBV29-1 and TRBJ1-2, with a weak D call TRBD1 (6 bases). The germline V and J ends were trimmed by 6 bases and 8 bases, with 16 bases remaining between them. The CDR3 is made up of 12 amino acids. Germline lookup yields CDR1 SQVTM and CDR2 ANQGSEA. Written as DNA, the CDR3 is TGCAGCGTGGGCGGACAGTCGTCCGGCTACACCTTC. Amino acid sequence: CSVGGQSSGYTF. The full variable domain, rest sourced from reference TRBV29-1 and TRBJ1-2, is SAVISQKPSRDICQRGTSLTIQCQVDSQVTMMFWYRQQPGQSLTLIATANQGSEATYESGFVIDKFPISRPNLTFSTLTVSNMSPEDSSIYLCSVGGQSSGYTFGSGTRLTVV.

This clonotype occurred many times. CDR3 in DNA: TGTGCCCTCGAGCGGGGATCAGATACGCAGTATTTT. Protein product: CALERGSDTQYF. The chain links TRBV7-9 to TRBJ2-3; 7 positions agree with TRBD2. V lost 11 bases to trimming and J lost 4 bases; unmatched junction nucleotides: 6. Germline V gene lookup returns CDR1 SEHNR and CDR2 FQNEAQ (reference sequence). CDR3 size: 12 residues.

This clonotype was observed a few times. The chain links TRBV6-5 to TRBJ2-4; D may be TRBD1 (5 bases). Germline V CDR1 and CDR2: MNHEY, SVGAGI. V was clipped by 5 bases and J by 2 bases, with 10 bases between them. The CDR3 consists of 14 residues. The CDR3 is CASSQTVTKNIQYF. CDR3 nucleotide sequence: TGTGCCAGCAGTCAGACAGTAACCAAAAACATTCAGTACTTC.

This clonotype was seen ten or more times. The V call is TRBV4-1, the J call TRBJ2-7; D possibly uses TRBD1 or TRBD2 (5 bases each). Germline V lookup: CDR1 MGHRA, CDR2 YSYEKL. The germline V and J ends were trimmed by 4 bases and 3 bases, with 13 bases remaining between them. The CDR3 consists of 14 residues. Written as DNA, the CDR3 is TGCGCCAGCAGCCGGACCATGGGGGACTACGAGCAGTACGTC. As protein: CASSRTMGDYEQYV.

This clonotype showed up many times. V and J are TRBV29-1 and TRBJ2-3; tentative D call: TRBD1 (5 bases). CDR1 is SQVTM, CDR2 ANQGSEA, per germline. V dropped 3 bases and J dropped 5 bases, with 15 bases sitting between them. The CDR3 has 14 residues. CDR3 residues: CSVEVAGMKDTQYF. CDR3 DNA sequence: TGCAGCGTTGAGGTGGCAGGGATGAAAGATACGCAGTATTTT.

This clonotype was picked up many times. The chain recombines TRBV7-2 with TRBJ2-1; possible D gene TRBD1, 6 bases. In germline, CDR1 is SGHTA, CDR2 FQGNSA. V lost 3 bases, J lost 5 bases, and 8 bases lay in between. The CDR3 contains 13 residues. CDR3 DNA: TGTGCCAGCAGCTTTTCAGGGGACAATGAGCAGTTCTTC. It translates to CASSFSGDNEQFF.

This clonotype was counted at least ten times. The rearrangement links TRBV6-5 to TRBJ2-2, with 12 nucleotides matching TRBD2. CDR3 size: 17 residues. V was pared by 0 bases and J by 6 bases, with 5 bases of the junction left unmatched. Germline V lookup: CDR1 MNHEY, CDR2 SVGAGI. The CDR3 nucleotides are TGTGCCAGCAGTTACTCGGTCACTAGCGGGGGGCCCGGGGAGCTGTTTTTT. This encodes CASSYSVTSGGPGELFF.

This clonotype was detected ten times or more. As DNA, the CDR3 is TGCAGTGCGAACGGACAGGGGGCGCGGATGGGGACCCAGTACTTC. It yields the protein CSANGQGARMGTQYF. The rearrangement uses TRBV20-1 and TRBJ2-5; TRBD1 agrees at 11 bases. From germline, CDR1 is DFQATT and CDR2 SNEGSKA (reference sequence). V gave up 6 bases and J gave up 7 bases; unmatched junction bases: 13. This CDR3 has 15 residues.

This clonotype was detected only a few times. The rearrangement uses TRBV18 and TRBJ2-7, with TRBD1 matching 9 bases. This CDR3 comprises 16 residues. The trim removed 2 bases at V and 6 bases at J, leaving 11 bases unmatched. CDR1 KGHSH and CDR2 LQKENI come from the germline V gene. This CDR3 reads CASSPNHGTGRSEQYF. Written as DNA, the CDR3 is TGTGCCAGCTCACCAAATCATGGGACAGGGCGCTCCGAGCAGTACTTC.

This clonotype was found many times. The CDR3 here is CASSLEGFAKNIQYF. CDR3 nucleotide sequence: TGTGCCAGCAGCCTCGAAGGCTTCGCCAAAAACATTCAGTACTTC. The chain recombines TRBV11-2 with TRBJ2-4; D is unresolved. Germline V gene lookup returns CDR1 SGHAT and CDR2 FQNNGV. Trimming shortened V by 5 bases and J by 1 base, and 12 bases separated the two germline ends. This CDR3 is 15 amino acids long.

This clonotype was picked up a small number of times. The rearrangement joins TRBV20-1 to TRBJ2-7; D possibly uses TRBD1 or TRBD2 (6 bases each). Trimming pared 1 base from V and 5 bases from J, leaving 12 bases between. Germline CDR1 and CDR2: DFQATT and SNEGSKA (reference sequence). The CDR3 is 13 amino acids. CDR3 region: CSARVPGADEQYV. The DNA of the CDR3 is TGCAGTGCTAGAGTGCCGGGGGCAGACGAGCAGTACGTC.